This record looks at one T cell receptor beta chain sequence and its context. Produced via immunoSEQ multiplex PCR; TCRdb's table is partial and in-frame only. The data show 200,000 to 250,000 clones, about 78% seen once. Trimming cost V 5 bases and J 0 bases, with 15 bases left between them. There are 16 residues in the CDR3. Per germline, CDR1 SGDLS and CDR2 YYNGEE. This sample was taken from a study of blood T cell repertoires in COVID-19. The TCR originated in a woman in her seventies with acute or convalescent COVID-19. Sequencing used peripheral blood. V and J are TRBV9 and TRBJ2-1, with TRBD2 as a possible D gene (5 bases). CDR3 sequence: CASSLRTASSYNEQFF. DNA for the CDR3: TGTGCCAGCAGTCTTCGGACTGCGAGCTCCTACAATGAGCAGTTCTTC.